Listed below are T cell receptor beta chains from one sample, sequenced in a study of blood T cell repertoires in COVID-19. The method was immunoSEQ multiplex PCR; TCRdb's version includes in-frame clones alone and lacks a portion of them. The sample shows 140,000 to 150,000 clones, about 86% of them seen only once. Sequencing was performed on peripheral blood. The origin of the receptors is a human donor in a cohort sampled during active COVID-19. Each CDR3 is given with its conserved first and last residue. The D gene is left open where the match is weak. Clone size is shown for a subset of rows, as once, few, many or a class of expanded clone.

D gene: TRBD1
V gene: TRBV4-2
clone size: .
J gene: TRBJ2-4
CDR3 protein: CASSQHRDRGPKNIQYF
CDR3 DNA: TGTGCCAGCAGCCAACACCGGGACAGGGGTCCCAAAAACATTCAGTACTTC

D gene: .
V gene: TRBV28
clone size: few
J gene: TRBJ1-6
CDR3 protein: CASSLAQRNSPLHF
CDR3 DNA: TGTGCCAGCAGTTTAGCACAGAGAAATTCACCCCTCCACTTT

D gene: .
V gene: TRBV28
clone size: few
J gene: TRBJ2-6
CDR3 protein: CASSSTGIGANVLTF
CDR3 DNA: TGTGCCAGCAGTTCTACAGGGATTGGGGCCAACGTCCTGACTTTC

D gene: TRBD2
V gene: TRBV9
clone size: .
J gene: TRBJ2-7
CDR3 protein: CASSGLAGSYEQYF
CDR3 DNA: TGTGCCAGCAGCGGACTAGCGGGATCCTACGAGCAGTACTTC

D gene: .
V gene: TRBV7-2
clone size: .
J gene: TRBJ2-7
CDR3 protein: CASSLAGGNGYEQYF
CDR3 DNA: TGTGCCAGCAGCTTAGCTGGCGGGAATGGCTACGAGCAGTACTTC

D gene: .
V gene: TRBV19
clone size: once
J gene: TRBJ2-2
CDR3 protein: CASSIDAPTTGELFF
CDR3 DNA: TGTGCCAGTAGTATAGATGCGCCGACAACCGGGGAGCTGTTTTTT

D gene: .
V gene: TRBV21-1
clone size: .
J gene: TRBJ1-4
CDR3 protein: CASSKLSGQGWSTNEKLFF
CDR3 DNA: TGTGCCAGCAGCAAACTTTCCGGACAGGGTTGGTCAACTAATGAAAAACTGTTTTTT

D gene: TRBD1
V gene: TRBV5-4
clone size: .
J gene: TRBJ2-5
CDR3 protein: CASSDRDRGRGETQYF
CDR3 DNA: TGTGCCAGCAGCGACCGGGACAGGGGACGGGGGGAGACCCAGTACTTC

D gene: .
V gene: TRBV21-1
clone size: few
J gene: TRBJ2-5
CDR3 protein: CASSKRGSGSQETQYF
CDR3 DNA: TGTGCCAGCAGCAAACGCGGTAGCGGGTCCCAAGAGACCCAGTACTTC

D gene: TRBD2
V gene: TRBV19
clone size: .
J gene: TRBJ2-3
CDR3 protein: CASSISGGVMTDTQYF
CDR3 DNA: TGTGCCAGTAGTATTAGCGGGGGCGTCATGACAGATACGCAGTATTTT

D gene: .
V gene: TRBV11-2
clone size: .
J gene: TRBJ1-6
CDR3 protein: CASSLMAGAGPSPLHF
CDR3 DNA: TGTGCCAGCAGCTTAATGGCAGGGGCCGGGCCTTCACCCCTCCACTTT

D gene: TRBD2
V gene: TRBV28
clone size: .
J gene: TRBJ2-7
CDR3 protein: CASSFSFLAGENEQYF
CDR3 DNA: TGTGCCAGCAGTTTCTCCTTCCTAGCGGGAGAAAACGAGCAGTACTTC

D gene: TRBD1
V gene: TRBV6-5
clone size: .
J gene: TRBJ1-2
CDR3 protein: CASSYGTTGRSGYTF
CDR3 DNA: TGTGCCAGCAGTTATGGTACGACAGGGCGGAGCGGCTACACCTTC

D gene: TRBD1
V gene: TRBV18
clone size: .
J gene: TRBJ1-1
CDR3 protein: CASSHATGADTEAFF
CDR3 DNA: TGTGCCAGCTCACACGCGACAGGGGCCGACACTGAAGCTTTCTTT

D gene: TRBD2
V gene: TRBV5-5
clone size: .
J gene: TRBJ2-1
CDR3 protein: CASSLAGTSWGMSEFF
CDR3 DNA: TGTGCCAGCAGCTTGGCCGGGACTAGTTGGGGCATGAGCGAGTTCTTC

D gene: TRBD1
V gene: TRBV9
clone size: .
J gene: TRBJ2-7
CDR3 protein: CASSGGQGTPYEQYF
CDR3 DNA: TGTGCCAGCAGCGGAGGACAGGGCACCCCCTACGAGCAGTACTTC

D gene: TRBD1
V gene: TRBV10-3
clone size: .
J gene: TRBJ2-1
CDR3 protein: CAISEVQGDNEQFF
CDR3 DNA: TGTGCCATCAGTGAGGTACAGGGGGACAATGAGCAGTTCTTC

D gene: TRBD1
V gene: TRBV14
clone size: few
J gene: TRBJ1-1
CDR3 protein: CASSEVEGQLNTEAFF
CDR3 DNA: TGTGCCAGCAGCGAAGTAGAGGGACAGTTGAACACTGAAGCTTTCTTT

D gene: TRBD1
V gene: TRBV9
clone size: .
J gene: TRBJ2-7
CDR3 protein: CASSVSGQAGSYEQYF
CDR3 DNA: TGTGCCAGCAGCGTAAGCGGACAGGCAGGCTCCTACGAGCAGTACTTC

D gene: TRBD1
V gene: TRBV5-6
clone size: .
J gene: TRBJ2-7
CDR3 protein: CASSFFDRDEQYF
CDR3 DNA: TGTGCCAGCAGCTTTTTTGACAGGGACGAGCAGTACTTC

D gene: TRBD2
V gene: TRBV6-4
clone size: few
J gene: TRBJ2-3
CDR3 protein: CASSEAGFADTQYF
CDR3 DNA: TGTGCCAGCAGTGAAGCGGGATTCGCAGATACGCAGTATTTT

D gene: .
V gene: TRBV7-6
clone size: .
J gene: TRBJ2-3
CDR3 protein: CASTRGGASTDTQYF
CDR3 DNA: TGTGCCAGCACCCGCGGCGGTGCTAGCACAGATACGCAGTATTTT

D gene: .
V gene: TRBV28
clone size: .
J gene: TRBJ2-7
CDR3 protein: CASITQGSSYEQYF
CDR3 DNA: TGTGCCAGCATTACGCAGGGTAGCTCCTACGAGCAGTACTTC

D gene: TRBD1
V gene: TRBV7-2
clone size: few
J gene: TRBJ1-5
CDR3 protein: CASSLTGGNQPQHF
CDR3 DNA: TGTGCCAGCAGCTTAACAGGGGGTAATCAGCCCCAGCATTTT